This T cell receptor (beta chain) was identified during a study of blood T cell repertoires in COVID-19. The CDR3 extends over 16 amino acids. CDR1 MGHRA and CDR2 YSYEKL come from the germline V gene. Trimming took off 0 bases at V and 4 bases at J, with 16 bases between the two ends. The method was immunoSEQ multiplex PCR; TCRdb's version includes in-frame clones alone and lacks a portion of them. The sample includes around 140,000 clones, around 90% of them seen just once. Sequences were obtained from peripheral blood. V gene TRBV4-1 combines with J gene TRBJ2-7; TRBD1 might be the D (5 bases). This sequence was found in a woman between 50 and 59 years old with acute or convalescent COVID-19. This chain's CDR3 is CASSQEVQGAFYEQYF. Written as DNA, the CDR3 is TGCGCCAGCAGCCAAGAGGTGCAGGGCGCGTTTTACGAGCAGTACTTC.